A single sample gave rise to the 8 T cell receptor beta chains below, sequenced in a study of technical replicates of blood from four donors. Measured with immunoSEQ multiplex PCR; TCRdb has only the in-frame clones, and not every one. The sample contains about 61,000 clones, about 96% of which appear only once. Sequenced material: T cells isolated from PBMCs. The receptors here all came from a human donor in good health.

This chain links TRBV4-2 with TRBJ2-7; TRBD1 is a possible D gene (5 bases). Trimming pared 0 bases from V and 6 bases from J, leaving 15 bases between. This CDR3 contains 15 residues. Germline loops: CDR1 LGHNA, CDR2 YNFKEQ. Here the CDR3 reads CASSQDSQGVGEQYF. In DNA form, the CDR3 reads TGTGCCAGCAGCCAAGACTCGCAGGGTGTGGGCGAGCAGTACTTC.

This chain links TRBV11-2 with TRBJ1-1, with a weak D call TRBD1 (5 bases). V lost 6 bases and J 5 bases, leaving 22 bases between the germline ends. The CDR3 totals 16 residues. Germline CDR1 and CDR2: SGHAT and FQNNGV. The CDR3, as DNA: TGTGCCAGCAGACCACCTCTCGGGGACTCAATTACTGAAGCTTTCTTT. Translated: CASRPPLGDSITEAFF.

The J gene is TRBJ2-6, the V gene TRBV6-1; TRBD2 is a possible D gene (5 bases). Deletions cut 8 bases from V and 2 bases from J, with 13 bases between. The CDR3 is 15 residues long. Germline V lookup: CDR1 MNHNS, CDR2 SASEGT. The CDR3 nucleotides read TGTGCCAGCTCACAAGAGGAGGCTGGGGCCAACGTCCTGACTTTC. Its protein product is CASSQEEAGANVLTF.

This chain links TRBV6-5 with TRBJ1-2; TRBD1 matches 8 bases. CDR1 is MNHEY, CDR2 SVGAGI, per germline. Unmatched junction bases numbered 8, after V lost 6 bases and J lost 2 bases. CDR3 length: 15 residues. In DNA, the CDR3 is TGTGCCAGCAGACCCTTACAGGGGGGAAACTATGGCTACACCTTC. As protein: CASRPLQGGNYGYTF.

In nucleotides, the CDR3 is TGTGCCAGCAGCTTACAAACAGGGGGTGAAGCTTTCTTT. Translation gives CASSLQTGGEAFF. The V call is TRBV7-6, the J call TRBJ1-1; the match to TRBD1 covers 8 bases. Germline V gene data show CDR1 as SGHVS and CDR2 as FNYEAQ. The CDR3 totals 13 residues. J was trimmed by 7 bases and V by 2 bases; bases with no gene match: 3.

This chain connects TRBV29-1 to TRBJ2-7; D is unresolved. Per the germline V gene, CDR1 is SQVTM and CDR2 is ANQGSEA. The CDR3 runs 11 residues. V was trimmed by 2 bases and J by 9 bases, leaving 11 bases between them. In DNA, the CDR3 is TGCAGCGTTGAAATCCACCCGGTGCAGTACTTC. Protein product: CSVEIHPVQYF.

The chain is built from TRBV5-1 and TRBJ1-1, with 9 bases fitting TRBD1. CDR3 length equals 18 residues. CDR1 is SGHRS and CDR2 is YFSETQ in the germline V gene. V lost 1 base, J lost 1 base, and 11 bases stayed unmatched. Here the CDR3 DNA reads TGCGCCAGCAGCTTGAGTCCAGGGACAGGGATTTGGAACACTGAAGCTTTCTTT. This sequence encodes CASSLSPGTGIWNTEAFF.

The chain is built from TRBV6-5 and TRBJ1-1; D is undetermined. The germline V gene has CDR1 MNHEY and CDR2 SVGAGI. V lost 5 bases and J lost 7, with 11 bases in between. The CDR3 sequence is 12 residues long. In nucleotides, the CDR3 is TGTGCCAGCAGTGTCAGGTCCGGTGAAGCTTTCTTT. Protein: CASSVRSGEAFF.